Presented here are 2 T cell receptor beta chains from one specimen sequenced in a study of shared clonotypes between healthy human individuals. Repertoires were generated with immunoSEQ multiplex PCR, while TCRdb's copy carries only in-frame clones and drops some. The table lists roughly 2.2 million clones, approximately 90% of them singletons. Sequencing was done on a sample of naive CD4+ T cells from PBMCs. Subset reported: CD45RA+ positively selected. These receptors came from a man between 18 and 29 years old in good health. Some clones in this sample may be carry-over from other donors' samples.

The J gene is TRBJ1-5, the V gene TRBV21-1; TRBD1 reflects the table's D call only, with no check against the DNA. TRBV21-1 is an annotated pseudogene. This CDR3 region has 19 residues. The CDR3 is CASSKAKGTGHDSNQPQHF. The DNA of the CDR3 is TGTGCCAGCAGCAAAGCGAAAGGGACAGGCCACGATAGCAATCAGCCCCAGCATTTT.

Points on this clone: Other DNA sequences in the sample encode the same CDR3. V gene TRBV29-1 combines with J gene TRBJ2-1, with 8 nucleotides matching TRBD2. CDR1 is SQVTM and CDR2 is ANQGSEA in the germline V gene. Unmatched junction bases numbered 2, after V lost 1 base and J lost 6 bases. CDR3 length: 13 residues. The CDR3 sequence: CSVEGLAGNEQFF. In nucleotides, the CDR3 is TGCAGCGTTGAAGGTCTAGCGGGCAATGAGCAGTTCTTC.